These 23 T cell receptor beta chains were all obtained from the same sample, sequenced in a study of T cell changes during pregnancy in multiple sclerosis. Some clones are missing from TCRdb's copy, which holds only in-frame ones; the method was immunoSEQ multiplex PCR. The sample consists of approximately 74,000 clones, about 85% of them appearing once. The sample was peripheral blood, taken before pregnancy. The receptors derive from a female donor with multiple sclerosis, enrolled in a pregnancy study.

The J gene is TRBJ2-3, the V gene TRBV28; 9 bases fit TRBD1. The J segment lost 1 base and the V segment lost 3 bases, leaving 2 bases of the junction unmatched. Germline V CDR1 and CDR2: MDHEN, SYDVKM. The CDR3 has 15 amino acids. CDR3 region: CASSLTGGRTDTQYF. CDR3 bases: TGTGCCAGCAGTTTGACAGGGGGTCGCACAGATACGCAGTATTTT.

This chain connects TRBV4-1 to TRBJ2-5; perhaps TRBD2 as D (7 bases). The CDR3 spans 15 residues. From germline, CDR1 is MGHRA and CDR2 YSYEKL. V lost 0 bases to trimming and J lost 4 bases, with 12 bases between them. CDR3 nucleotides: TGCGCCAGCAGCCAAGATCAAGGGGGGGGAGAGACCCAGTACTTC. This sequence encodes CASSQDQGGGETQYF.

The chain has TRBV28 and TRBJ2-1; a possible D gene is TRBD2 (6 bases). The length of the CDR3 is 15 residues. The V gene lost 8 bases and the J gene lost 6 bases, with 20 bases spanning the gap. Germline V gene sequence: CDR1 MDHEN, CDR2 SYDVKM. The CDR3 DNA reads TGTGCCAGCGCCCTAACTAGCTTAGTATCCAATGAGCAGTTCTTC. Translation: CASALTSLVSNEQFF.

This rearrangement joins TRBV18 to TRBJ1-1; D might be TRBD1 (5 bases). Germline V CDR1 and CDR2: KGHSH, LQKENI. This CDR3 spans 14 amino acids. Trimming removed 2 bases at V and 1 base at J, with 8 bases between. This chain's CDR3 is CASSPGATNTEAFF. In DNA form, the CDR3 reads TGTGCCAGCTCACCAGGGGCGACGAACACTGAAGCTTTCTTT.

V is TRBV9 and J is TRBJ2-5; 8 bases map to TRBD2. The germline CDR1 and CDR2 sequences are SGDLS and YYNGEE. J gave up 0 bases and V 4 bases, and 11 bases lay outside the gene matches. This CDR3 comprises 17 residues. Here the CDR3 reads CASSPRRGVSDQETQYF. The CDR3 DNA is TGTGCCAGCAGCCCCCGGCGGGGGGTCTCCGACCAAGAGACCCAGTACTTC.

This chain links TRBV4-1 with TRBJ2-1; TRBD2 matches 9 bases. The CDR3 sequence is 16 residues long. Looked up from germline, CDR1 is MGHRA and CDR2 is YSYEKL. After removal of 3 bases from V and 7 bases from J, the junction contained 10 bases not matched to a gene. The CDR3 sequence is CASSHAVGGRGNEQFF. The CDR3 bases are TGCGCCAGCAGCCATGCCGTGGGCGGGAGGGGGAATGAGCAGTTCTTC.

Here the CDR3 DNA reads TGTGCCAGTAGTGCACTACAGGGGAAGTCAGGGTGGACTGAAGCTTTCTTT. This translates into CASSALQGKSGWTEAFF. The rearrangement joins TRBV19 to TRBJ1-1, with 7 bases matching TRBD1. With V trimmed by 5 bases and J by 5 bases, 17 bases remained unmatched. This CDR3 comprises 17 residues. Germline V gene lookup returns CDR1 LNHDA and CDR2 SQIVND (reference sequence). Full variable domain (outside the CDR3, taken from reference TRBV19 and TRBJ1-1): DGGITQSPKYLFRKEGQNVTLSCEQNLNHDAMYWYRQDPGQGLRLIYYSQIVNDFQKGDIAEGYSVSREKKESFPLTVTSAQKNPTAFYLCASSALQGKSGWTEAFFGQGTRLTVV.

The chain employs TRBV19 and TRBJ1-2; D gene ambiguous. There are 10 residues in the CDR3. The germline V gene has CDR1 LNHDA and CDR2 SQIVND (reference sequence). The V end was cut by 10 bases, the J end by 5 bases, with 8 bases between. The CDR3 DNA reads TGTGCCACCCTCTATTATGGCTACACCTTC. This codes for CATLYYGYTF. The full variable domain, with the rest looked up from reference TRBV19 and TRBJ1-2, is DGGITQSPKYLFRKEGQNVTLSCEQNLNHDAMYWYRQDPGQGLRLIYYSQIVNDFQKGDIAEGYSVSREKKESFPLTVTSAQKNPTAFYLCATLYYGYTFGSGTRLTVV.

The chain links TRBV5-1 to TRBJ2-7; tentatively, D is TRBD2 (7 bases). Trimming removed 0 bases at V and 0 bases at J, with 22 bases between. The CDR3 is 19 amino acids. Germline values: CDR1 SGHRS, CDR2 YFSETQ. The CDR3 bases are TGCGCCAGCAGCTTGGGAGGCGGGGGTGGGACACCTAGCTCCTACGAGCAGTACTTC. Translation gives CASSLGGGGGTPSSYEQYF. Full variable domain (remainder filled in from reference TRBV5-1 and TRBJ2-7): KAGVTQTPRYLIKTRGQQVTLSCSPISGHRSVSWYQQTPGQGLQFLFEYFSETQRNKGNFPGRFSGRQFSNSRSEMNVSTLELGDSALYLCASSLGGGGGTPSSYEQYFGPGTRLTVT.

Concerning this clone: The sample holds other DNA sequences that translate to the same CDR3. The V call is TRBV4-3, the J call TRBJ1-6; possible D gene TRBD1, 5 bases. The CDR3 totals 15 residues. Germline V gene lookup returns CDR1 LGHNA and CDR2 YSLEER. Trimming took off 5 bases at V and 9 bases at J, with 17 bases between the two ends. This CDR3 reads CASSVQRGSASPLHF. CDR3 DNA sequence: TGCGCCAGCAGCGTCCAAAGGGGCTCAGCTTCACCCCTCCACTTT.

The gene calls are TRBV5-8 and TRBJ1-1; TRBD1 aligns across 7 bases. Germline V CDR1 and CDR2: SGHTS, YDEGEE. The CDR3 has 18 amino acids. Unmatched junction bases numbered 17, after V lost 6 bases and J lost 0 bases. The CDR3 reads CASKVRTGQEGVNTEAFF. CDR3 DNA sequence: TGTGCCAGCAAGGTCCGGACAGGTCAAGAAGGAGTGAACACTGAAGCTTTCTTT.

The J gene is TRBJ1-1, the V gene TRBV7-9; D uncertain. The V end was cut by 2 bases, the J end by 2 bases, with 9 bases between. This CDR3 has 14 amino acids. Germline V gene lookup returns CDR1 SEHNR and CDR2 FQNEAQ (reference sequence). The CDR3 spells CASSLRGTNTEAFF. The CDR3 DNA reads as TGTGCCAGCAGCTTAAGAGGCACCAACACTGAAGCTTTCTTT.

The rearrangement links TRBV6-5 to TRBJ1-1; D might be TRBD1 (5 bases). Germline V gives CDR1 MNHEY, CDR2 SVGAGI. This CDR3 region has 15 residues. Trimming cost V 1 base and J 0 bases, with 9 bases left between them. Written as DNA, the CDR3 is TGTGCCAGCAGTTACTTCGGGGGGATGAACACTGAAGCTTTCTTT. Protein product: CASSYFGGMNTEAFF.

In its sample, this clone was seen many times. The CDR3 reads CASGTGNRGVKGYTF. The CDR3 DNA is TGTGCCAGCGGGACGGGGAACAGGGGGGTCAAAGGCTACACCTTC. This chain connects TRBV6-5 to TRBJ1-2; 8 bases fit TRBD1. Germline loops: CDR1 MNHEY, CDR2 SVGAGI. V gave up 8 bases and J gave up 8 bases; unmatched junction bases: 16. There are 15 residues in the CDR3.

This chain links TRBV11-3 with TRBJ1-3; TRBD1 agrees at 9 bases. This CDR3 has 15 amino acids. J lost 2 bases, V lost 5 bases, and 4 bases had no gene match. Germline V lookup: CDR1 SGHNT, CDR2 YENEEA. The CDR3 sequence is CASSVGQGPGNTIYF. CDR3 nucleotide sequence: TGTGCCAGCAGCGTGGGACAGGGTCCTGGAAACACCATATATTTT.

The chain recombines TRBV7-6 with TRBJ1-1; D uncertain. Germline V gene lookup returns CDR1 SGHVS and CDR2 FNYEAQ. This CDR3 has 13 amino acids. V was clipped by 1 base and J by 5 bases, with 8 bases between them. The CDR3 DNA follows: TGTGCCAGCAGCTTAGGGACTCAGACTGAAGCTTTCTTT. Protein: CASSLGTQTEAFF.

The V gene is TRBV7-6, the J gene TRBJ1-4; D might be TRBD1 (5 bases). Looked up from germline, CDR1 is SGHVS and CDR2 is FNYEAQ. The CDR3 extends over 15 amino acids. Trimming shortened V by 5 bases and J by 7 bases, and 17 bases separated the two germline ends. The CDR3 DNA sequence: TGTGCCAGCAGCCTCGGACGATCCGGGGGTGAAAAACTGTTTTTT. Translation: CASSLGRSGGEKLFF. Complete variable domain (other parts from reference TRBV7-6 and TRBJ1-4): GAGVSQSPRYKVTKRGQDVALRCDPISGHVSLYWYRQALGQGPEFLTYFNYEAQQDKSGLPNDRFSAERPEGSISTLTIQRTEQRDSAMYRCASSLGRSGGEKLFFGSGTQLSVL.

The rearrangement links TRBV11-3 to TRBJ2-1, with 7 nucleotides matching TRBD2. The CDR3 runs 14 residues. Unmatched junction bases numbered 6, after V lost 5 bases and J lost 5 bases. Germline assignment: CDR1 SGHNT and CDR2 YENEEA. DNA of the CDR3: TGTGCCAGCAGCCTAAGGCTAGCGGACAATGAGCAGTTCTTC. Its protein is CASSLRLADNEQFF. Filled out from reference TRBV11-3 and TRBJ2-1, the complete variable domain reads EAGVVQSPRYKIIEKKQPVAFWCNPISGHNTLYWYLQNLGQGPELLIRYENEEAVDDSQLPKDRFSAERLKGVDSTLKIQPAELGDSAVYLCASSLRLADNEQFFGPGTRLTVL.

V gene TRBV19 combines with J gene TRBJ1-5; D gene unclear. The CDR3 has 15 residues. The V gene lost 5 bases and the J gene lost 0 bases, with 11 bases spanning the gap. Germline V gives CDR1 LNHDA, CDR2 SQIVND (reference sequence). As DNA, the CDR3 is TGTGCCAGTAGTGCCCTGTCACTTAGCAATCAGCCCCAGCATTTT. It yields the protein CASSALSLSNQPQHF.

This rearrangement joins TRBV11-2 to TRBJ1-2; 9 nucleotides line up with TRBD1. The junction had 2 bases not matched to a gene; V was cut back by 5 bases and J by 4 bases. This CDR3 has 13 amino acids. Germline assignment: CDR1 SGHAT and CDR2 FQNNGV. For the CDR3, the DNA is TGTGCCAGCAGCGCGGGACAGGGCTATGGCTACACCTTC. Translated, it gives CASSAGQGYGYTF.

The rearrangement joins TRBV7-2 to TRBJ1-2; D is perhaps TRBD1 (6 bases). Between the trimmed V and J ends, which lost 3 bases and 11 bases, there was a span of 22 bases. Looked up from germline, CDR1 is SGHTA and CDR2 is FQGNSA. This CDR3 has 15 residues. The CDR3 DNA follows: TGTGCCAGCAGCTTTTTACTGGACAGCAACAGCGAATACACCTTC. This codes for CASSFLLDSNSEYTF.

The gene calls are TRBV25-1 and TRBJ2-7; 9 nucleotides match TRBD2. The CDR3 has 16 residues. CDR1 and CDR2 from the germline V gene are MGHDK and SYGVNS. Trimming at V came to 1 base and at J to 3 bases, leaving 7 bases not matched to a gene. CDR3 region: CASSESRASGIYEQYF. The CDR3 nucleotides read TGTGCCAGCAGTGAATCCAGGGCTAGCGGGATCTACGAGCAGTACTTC.

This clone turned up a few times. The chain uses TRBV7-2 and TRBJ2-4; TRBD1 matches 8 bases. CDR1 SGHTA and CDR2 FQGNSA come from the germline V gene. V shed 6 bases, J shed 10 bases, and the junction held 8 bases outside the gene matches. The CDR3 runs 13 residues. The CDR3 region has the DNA TGTGCCAGCAGGCATGGACAGGGACTTATTCAGTACTTC. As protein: CASRHGQGLIQYF. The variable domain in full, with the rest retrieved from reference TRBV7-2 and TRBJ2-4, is GAGVSQSPSNKVTEKGKDVELRCDPISGHTALYWYRQSLGQGLEFLIYFQGNSAPDKSGLPSDRFSAERTGGSVSTLTIQRTQQEDSAVYLCASRHGQGLIQYFGAGTRLSVL.